This T cell receptor (beta chain) was captured in a study of T cell responses to AZD1222 COVID-19 vaccine. Study results and caveats: Seropositive at baseline were only 5 or 6 AZD1222 recipients. Distributed over spike, vaccine-associated CD4 TCRs predominated at 160-218 and 743-854. Clonal diversity was possibly underestimated, and the donors were mostly white British, with more females.

Points on this clone: The antigen remains unidentified.

This CDR3 spans 14 amino acids. Germline V lookup: CDR1 SGHRS, CDR2 YFSETQ. V lost 0 bases and J 3 bases, leaving 10 bases between the germline ends. Libraries were prepared by immunoSEQ multiplex PCR; TCRdb keeps only in-frame clonotypes and omits some of them. Of about 170,000 clones in the sample, approximately 95% were seen once. This specimen was peripheral blood, taken on day 0 of AZD1222 vaccination. This receptor was obtained from an adult in good health. J is TRBJ2-7 and V is TRBV5-1; D might be TRBD2 (6 bases). CDR3 sequence: CASSLDRENYEQYF. CDR3 DNA: TGCGCCAGCAGCTTGGACCGGGAGAACTACGAGCAGTACTTC.